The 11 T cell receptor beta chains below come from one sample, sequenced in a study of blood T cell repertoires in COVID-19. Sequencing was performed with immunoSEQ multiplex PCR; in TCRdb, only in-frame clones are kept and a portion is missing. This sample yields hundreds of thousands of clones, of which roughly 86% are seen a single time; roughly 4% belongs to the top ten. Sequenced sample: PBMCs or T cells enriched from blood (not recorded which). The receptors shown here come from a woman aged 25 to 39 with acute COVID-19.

The DNA of the CDR3 is TGTGCCAGCAGCTTAGTCCAGGGGCGATCACCCCTCCACTTT. This encodes CASSLVQGRSPLHF. The V and J genes are TRBV11-2 and TRBJ1-6; maybe TRBD1 (6 bases). V was shortened by 1 base and J by 10 bases, with 11 bases between the two germline ends. The CDR3 spans 14 residues. CDR1 is SGHAT and CDR2 is FQNNGV in the germline V gene.

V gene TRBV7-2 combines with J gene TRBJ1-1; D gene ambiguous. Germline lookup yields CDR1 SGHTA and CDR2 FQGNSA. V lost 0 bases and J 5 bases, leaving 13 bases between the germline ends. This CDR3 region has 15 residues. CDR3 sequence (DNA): TGTGCCAGCAGCTTAGCGTTGGTCCCGGGGACTGAAGCTTTCTTT. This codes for CASSLALVPGTEAFF.

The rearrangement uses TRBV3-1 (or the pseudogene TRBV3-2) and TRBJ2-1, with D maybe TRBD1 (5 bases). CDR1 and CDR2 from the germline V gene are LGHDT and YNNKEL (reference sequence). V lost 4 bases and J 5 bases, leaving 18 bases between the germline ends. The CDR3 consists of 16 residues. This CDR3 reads CASSPRWGTSNNEQFF. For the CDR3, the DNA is TGTGCCAGCAGCCCTAGGTGGGGCACGTCTAACAATGAGCAGTTCTTC.

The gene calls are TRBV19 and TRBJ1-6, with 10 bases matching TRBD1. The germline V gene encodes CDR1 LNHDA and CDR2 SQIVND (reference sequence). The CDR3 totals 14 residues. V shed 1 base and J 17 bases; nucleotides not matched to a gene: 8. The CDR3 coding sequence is TGTGCCAGTAGTATAGGTGGGACAGGGGTCCAGATCCACTTT. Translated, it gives CASSIGGTGVQIHF.

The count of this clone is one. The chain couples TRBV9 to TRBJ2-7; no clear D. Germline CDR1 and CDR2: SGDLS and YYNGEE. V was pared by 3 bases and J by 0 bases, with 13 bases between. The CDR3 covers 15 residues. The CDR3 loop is CASSAKRDSSYEQYF. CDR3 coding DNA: TGTGCCAGCAGCGCTAAACGTGATTCCTCCTACGAGCAGTACTTC.

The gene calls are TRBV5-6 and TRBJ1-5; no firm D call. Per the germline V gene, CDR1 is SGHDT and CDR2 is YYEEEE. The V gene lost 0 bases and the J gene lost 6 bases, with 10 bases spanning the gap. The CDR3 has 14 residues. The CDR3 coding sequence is TGTGCCAGCAGCTTGGGGGAGTTGGGTCAGCCCCAGCATTTT. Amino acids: CASSLGELGQPQHF.

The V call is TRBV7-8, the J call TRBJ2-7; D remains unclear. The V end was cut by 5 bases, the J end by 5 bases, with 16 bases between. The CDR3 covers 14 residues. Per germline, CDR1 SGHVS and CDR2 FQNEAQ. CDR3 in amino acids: CASSPRRIRDEQYF. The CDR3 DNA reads TGTGCCAGCAGCCCTAGAAGGATCAGAGACGAGCAGTACTTC.

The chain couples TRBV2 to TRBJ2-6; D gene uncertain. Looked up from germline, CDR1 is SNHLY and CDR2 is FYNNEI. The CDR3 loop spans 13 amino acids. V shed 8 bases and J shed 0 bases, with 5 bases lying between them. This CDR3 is CASAGSGANVLTF. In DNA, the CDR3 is TGTGCCAGCGCAGGCTCTGGGGCCAACGTCCTGACTTTC.

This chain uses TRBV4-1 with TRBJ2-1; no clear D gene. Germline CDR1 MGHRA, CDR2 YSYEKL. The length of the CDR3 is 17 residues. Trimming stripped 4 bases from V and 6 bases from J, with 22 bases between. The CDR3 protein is CASSRAGVGALANEQFF. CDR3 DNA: TGCGCCAGCAGCCGCGCCGGAGTAGGCGCTTTGGCCAATGAGCAGTTCTTC.

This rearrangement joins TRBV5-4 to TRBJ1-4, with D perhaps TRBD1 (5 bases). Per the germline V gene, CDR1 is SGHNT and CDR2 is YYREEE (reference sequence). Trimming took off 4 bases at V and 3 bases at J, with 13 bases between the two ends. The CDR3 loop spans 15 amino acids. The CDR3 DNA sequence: TGTGCCAGCAGCACCTCTACGGGGGCTAATGAAAAACTGTTTTTT. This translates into CASSTSTGANEKLFF.

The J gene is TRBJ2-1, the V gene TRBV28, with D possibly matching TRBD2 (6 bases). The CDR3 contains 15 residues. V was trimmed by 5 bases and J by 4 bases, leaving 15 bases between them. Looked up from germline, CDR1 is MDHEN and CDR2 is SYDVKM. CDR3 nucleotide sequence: TGTGCCAGCAGTAATCCGGGACTGGGTTACAATGAGCAGTTCTTC. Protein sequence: CASSNPGLGYNEQFF.